This TCR beta chain stems from a study of technical replicates of blood from several donors. The germline gives CDR1 SGHNT, CDR2 YYREEE (reference sequence). The V end lost 1 base, the J end lost 9 bases, and 11 bases lay between the germline ends. This CDR3 spans 13 amino acids. The assay was immunoSEQ multiplex PCR, and TCRdb's table has in-frame clones only and misses some. Of roughly 72,000 clones in the sample, around 96% were seen once. V gene TRBV5-4 combines with J gene TRBJ2-1; D remains ambiguous. Sequenced material: T cells isolated from PBMCs. This TCR derives from a human donor in good health. In nucleotides, the CDR3 is TGTGCCAGCAGCTTGAGCACGCGCGGTGAGCAGTTCTTC. Translation: CASSLSTRGEQFF.